This entry features one T cell receptor (beta chain) sequence. Its target is unknown. RNA transcripts provided the source from which TCR beta CDR3 regions were amplified. The HTBI primer set served for first-round RT-PCR of the TCR CDR3. TCRdb used MiXCR to reprocess the multiplex PCR reads, holding one entry per CDR3 protein. The sample records roughly 570,000 distinct CDR3 sequences, 15% to 19% being singletons. Between the trimmed V and J ends, which lost 4 bases and 1 base, there was a span of 10 bases. The CDR3 has 13 residues. Germline lookup yields CDR1 SQVTM and CDR2 ANQGSEA. Graves' hyperthyroidism was deemed stable given no ophthalmopathy progression within 18 months. Diagnoses were made from clinical symptoms, serum measures (thyroxine and TRAb), thyroid ultrasound and orbital computed tomography. Extraction of PBMCs used 7.5 to 10 ml of fresh peripheral blood. This record comes from a study of T cells in Graves' hyperthyroidism and ophthalmopathy. Study conclusions and caveats: Most thyroid clonotypes that were expanded above 0.001 also turned up in blood.

The sample consisted of blood. The chain employs TRBV29-1 and TRBJ1-2; D possibly corresponds to TRBD1 (5 bases). This clonotype was sampled from a woman aged 30 to 39 with Graves' hyperthyroidism. The CDR3 DNA is TGCAGCGTTGGTGGGGGGGTTAACTATGGCTACACCTTC. Translation gives CSVGGGVNYGYTF.